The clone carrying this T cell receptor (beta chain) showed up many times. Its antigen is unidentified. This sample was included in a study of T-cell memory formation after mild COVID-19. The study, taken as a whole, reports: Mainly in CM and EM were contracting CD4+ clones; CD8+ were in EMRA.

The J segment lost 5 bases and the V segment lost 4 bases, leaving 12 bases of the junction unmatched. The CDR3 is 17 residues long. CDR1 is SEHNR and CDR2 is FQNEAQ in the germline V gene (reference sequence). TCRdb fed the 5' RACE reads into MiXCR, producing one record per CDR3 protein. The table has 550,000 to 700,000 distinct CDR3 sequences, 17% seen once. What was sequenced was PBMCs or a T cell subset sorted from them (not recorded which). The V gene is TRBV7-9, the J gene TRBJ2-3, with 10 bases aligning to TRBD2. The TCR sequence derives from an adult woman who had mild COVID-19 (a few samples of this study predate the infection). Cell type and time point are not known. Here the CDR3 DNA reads TGTGCCAGCAGCTCATCCACAAGGCGACTAGCGGGAGATACGCAGTATTTT. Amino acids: CASSSSTRRLAGDTQYF.